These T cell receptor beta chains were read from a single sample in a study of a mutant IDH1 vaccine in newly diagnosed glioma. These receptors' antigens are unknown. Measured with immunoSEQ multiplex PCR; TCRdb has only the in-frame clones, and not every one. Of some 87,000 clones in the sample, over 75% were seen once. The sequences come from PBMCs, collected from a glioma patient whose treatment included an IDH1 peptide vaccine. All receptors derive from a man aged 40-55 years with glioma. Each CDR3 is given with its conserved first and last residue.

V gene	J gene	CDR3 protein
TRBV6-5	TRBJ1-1	CASRPTGTTEAFF
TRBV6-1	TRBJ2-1	CANRLAGVNEQFF
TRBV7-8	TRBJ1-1	CASSLAGWGLANTEAFF
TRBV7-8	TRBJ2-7	CASSLARDSLSEEQYF
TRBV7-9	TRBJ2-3	CASSLGTHSTDTQYF
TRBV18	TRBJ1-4	CASSYTTNEKLFF
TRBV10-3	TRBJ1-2	CAISEPKGRGYGYTF
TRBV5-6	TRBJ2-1	CAEGGLGDYNEQFF
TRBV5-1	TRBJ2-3	CASSWGSGGDTDTQYF
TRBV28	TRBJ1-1	CASSLMGNTEAFF
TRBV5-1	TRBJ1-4	CASSLTGDGEKLFF
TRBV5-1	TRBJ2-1	CASSLAGLANEQFF
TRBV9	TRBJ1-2	CASSEGPSNYGYTF
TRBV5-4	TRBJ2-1	CASSFLAGGIPSYNEQFF
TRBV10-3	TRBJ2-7	CAISGRGGPYEQYF
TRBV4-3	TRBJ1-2	CASSLGQTNYGYTF
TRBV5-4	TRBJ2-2	CASSSPRDRGPSTGELFF
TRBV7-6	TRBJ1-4	CASSLTDRGGGNEKLFF
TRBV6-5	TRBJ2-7	CASSYSFPSEQYF
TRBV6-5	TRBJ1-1	CASSYWRENTEAFF
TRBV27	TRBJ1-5	CASSLTTGGGQPQHF
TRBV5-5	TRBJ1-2	CASSLQGNYGYTF
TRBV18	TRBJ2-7	CASSPPGTTAHEQYF
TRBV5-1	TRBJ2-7	CASSFLGLDYEQYF
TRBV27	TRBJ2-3	CASSRKPPGQSTDTQYF
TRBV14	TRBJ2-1	CASSRRLAGYNEQFF
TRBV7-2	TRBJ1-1	CASSLLGQGAFF
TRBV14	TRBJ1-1	CASSQSRRLNTEAFF
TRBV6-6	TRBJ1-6	CAGSLYSSYNSPLHF
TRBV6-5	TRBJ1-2	CASRTRTGKYGYTF
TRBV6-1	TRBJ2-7	CASSEDRVSYEQYF
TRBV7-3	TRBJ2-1	CASSPGTGVLNEQFF
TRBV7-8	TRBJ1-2	CASSLSYPYGYTF
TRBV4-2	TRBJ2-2	CASSQGGGPGGGELFF
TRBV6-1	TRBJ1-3	CACLSGNTIYF
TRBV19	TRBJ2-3	CASSVTGAGDTQYF
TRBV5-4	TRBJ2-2	CASSSNTGELFF
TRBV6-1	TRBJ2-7	CASSEKFGSATYEQYF
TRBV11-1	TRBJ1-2	CASSQGTGDGYTF
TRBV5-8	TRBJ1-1	CASSLVFRVWYTEAFF
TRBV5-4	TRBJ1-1	CASSLASSGKIEAFF
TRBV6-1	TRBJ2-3	CASSELASSTDTQYF
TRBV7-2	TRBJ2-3	CASSSGLDKDTQYF
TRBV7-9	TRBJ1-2	CASSFARTNYGYTF
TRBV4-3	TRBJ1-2	CASSQGTANYGYTF
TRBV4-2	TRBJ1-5	CASSQTLDRVGQPQHF
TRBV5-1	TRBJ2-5	CASSSGGERETQYF
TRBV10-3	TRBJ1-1	CALSRGGSTEAFF
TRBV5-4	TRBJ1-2	CASSLEGTKSYYGYTF
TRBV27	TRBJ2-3	CATSGTPFSTDTQYF
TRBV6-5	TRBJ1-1	CASRDAFRGAGAFF
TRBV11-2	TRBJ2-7	CASSHSYEQYF
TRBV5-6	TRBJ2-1	CASSLQQGGVYNEQFF
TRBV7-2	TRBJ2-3	CASSLVGRVSTDTQYF
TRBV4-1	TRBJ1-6	CASSQDGGLNSPLHF
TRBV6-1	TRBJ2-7	CASRVYGEGNYEQYF